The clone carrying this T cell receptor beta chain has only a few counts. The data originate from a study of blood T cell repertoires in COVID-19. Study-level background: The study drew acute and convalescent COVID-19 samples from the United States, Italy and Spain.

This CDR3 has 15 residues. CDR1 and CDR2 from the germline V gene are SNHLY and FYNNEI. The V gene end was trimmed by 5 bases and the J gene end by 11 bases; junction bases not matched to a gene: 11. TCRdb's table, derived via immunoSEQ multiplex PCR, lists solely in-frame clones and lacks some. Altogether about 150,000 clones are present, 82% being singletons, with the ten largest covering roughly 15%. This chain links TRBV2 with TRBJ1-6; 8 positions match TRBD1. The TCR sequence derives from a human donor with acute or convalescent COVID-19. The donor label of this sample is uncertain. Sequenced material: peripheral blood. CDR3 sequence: CASSPLGQGDAPLHF. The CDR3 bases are TGTGCCAGCAGTCCTCTCGGACAGGGTGACGCACCCCTCCACTTT. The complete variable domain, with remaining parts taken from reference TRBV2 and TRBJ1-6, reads EPEVTQTPSHQVTQMGQEVILRCVPISNHLYFYWYRQILGQKVEFLVSFYNNEISEKSEIFDDQFSVERPDGSNFTLKIRSTKLEDSAMYFCASSPLGQGDAPLHFGNGTRLTVT.